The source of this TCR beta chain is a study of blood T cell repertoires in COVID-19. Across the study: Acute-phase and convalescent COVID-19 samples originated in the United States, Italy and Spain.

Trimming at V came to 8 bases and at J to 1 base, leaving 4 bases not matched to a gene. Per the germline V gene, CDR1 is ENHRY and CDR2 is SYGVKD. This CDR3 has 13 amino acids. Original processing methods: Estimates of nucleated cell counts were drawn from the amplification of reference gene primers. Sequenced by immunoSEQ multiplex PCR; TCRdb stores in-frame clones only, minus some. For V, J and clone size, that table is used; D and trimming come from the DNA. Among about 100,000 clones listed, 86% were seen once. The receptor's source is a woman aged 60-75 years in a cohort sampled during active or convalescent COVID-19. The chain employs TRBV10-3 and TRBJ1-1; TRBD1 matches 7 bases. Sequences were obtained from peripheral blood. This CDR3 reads CAIQGQANTEAFF. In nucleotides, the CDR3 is TGTGCCATCCAAGGACAGGCGAACACTGAAGCTTTCTTT.